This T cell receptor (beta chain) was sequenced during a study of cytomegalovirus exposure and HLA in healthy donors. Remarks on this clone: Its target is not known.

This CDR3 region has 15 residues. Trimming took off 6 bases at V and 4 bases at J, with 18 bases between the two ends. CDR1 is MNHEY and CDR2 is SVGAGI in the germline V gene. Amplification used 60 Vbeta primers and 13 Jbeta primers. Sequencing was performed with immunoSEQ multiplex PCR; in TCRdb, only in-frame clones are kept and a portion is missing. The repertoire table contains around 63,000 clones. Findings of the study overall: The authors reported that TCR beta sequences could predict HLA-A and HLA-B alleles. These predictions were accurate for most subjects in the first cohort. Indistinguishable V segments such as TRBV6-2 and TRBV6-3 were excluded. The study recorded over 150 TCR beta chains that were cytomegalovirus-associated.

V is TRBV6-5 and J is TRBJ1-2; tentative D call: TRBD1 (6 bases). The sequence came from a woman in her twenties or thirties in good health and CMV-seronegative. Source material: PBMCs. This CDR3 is CASSKGPGASYGYTF. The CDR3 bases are TGTGCCAGCAGCAAAGGTCCAGGGGCTAGCTATGGCTACACCTTC.